The rows below give T cell receptor beta chains drawn from one sample of a study of blood T cells in healthy people across ages. One entry per CDR3 protein results from TCRdb running MiXCR on the 5' RACE reads. The data contain 600,000 or so distinct CDR3 sequences, 40% to 55% of them singletons. The sequenced material came from blood. The origin of the receptors is a man at least 80 years old in good health. Each CDR3 is given with its conserved first and last residue. A D gene is named only where the DNA matches it firmly. Clone size, where shown, is once, few, many, or a class for clones that have expanded.

v_gene	j_gene	abundance	d_gene	CDR3nt	CDR3aa
TRBV6-6	TRBJ2-5	-	-	TGTGCCAGCAGTTCCGCGCTTGGAAAAGAGACCCAGTACTTC	CASSSALGKETQYF
TRBV27	TRBJ2-1	few	-	TGTGCCAGCACCCTTGGGGGCCAACACAATGAGCAGTTCTTC	CASTLGGQHNEQFF
TRBV29-1	TRBJ2-2	few	TRBD2	TGCAGCGCCCAAACCGGGGGGGCCAACGGGGAGCTGTTTTTT	CSAQTGGANGELFF
TRBV30	TRBJ2-1	-	-	TGTGCCTGGAGTTATTACAATGAGCAGTTCTTC	CAWSYYNEQFF
TRBV2	TRBJ1-1	once	TRBD1	TGTGCCAGCAAGATACAGGGGGGGGAGCACACTGAAGCTTTCTTT	CASKIQGGEHTEAFF
TRBV20-1	TRBJ2-1	few	TRBD2	TGCAGTGCTAGAGTCCCCCCTCGAGCGGGAGGGGGTAATGAGCAGTTCTTC	CSARVPPRAGGGNEQFF
TRBV2	TRBJ1-1	-	TRBD1	TGTGCCAGCAGGAGGGGGCCGAACACTGAAGCTTTCTTT	CASRRGPNTEAFF
TRBV7-2	TRBJ2-7	-	-	TGTGCCAGCAGCTTTGCAGACTACGAGCAGTACTTC	CASSFADYEQYF
TRBV6-6	TRBJ2-7	-	TRBD1	TGTGCCTGCAGTGACAGGGGCGCAAGTAACGAGCAGTACTTC	CACSDRGASNEQYF
TRBV6-6	TRBJ1-3	few	-	TGTGCCAGCACGCGCGAGCGTAACTCTGGAAACACCATATATTTT	CASTRERNSGNTIYF
TRBV6-5	TRBJ2-3	many	-	TGTGCCAGCAGTAAAAAGCCCACCCTCGGGAATACGCAGTATTTT	CASSKKPTLGNTQYF
TRBV18	TRBJ2-7	-	-	TGTGCCAGCTCACCACAGGGGTTTGGAATCCACGAGCAGTACTTC	CASSPQGFGIHEQYF
TRBV25-1	TRBJ1-1	-	TRBD1	TGTGCCAGCAGTGACCCTGACTTGGGACAGGCTTTCTTT	CASSDPDLGQAFF
TRBV30	TRBJ2-7	-	-	TGTGCCTGGAACCAGTGGCTCCACGAGCAGTACTTC	CAWNQWLHEQYF
TRBV7-2	TRBJ2-3	-	-	TGTGTCAGCAGCCCCTCCAACGAGGCCCGGGGTACGCAGTATTTT	CVSSPSNEARGTQYF
TRBV30	TRBJ2-1	-	-	TGTGCCTGGAGTGATAAACAGGAGCAGTTCTTC	CAWSDKQEQFF
TRBV20-1	TRBJ2-1	few	-	TGCAGTCCGAGGTCGACAGCTTACAATGAGCAGTTCTTC	CSPRSTAYNEQFF
TRBV18	TRBJ2-7	-	-	TGTGCCACACGGACTAATTCCTACGAGCAGTACTTC	CATRTNSYEQYF
TRBV12-3/TRBV12-4	TRBJ1-1	-	TRBD1	TGTGCCAGCAGCGGACAGGCCATGAACACTGAAGCTTTCTTT	CASSGQAMNTEAFF
TRBV7-7	TRBJ2-5	few	TRBD2	TGTGCTAGCAGCCCCGGGACTAGCGCCGAGACCCAGTACTTC	CASSPGTSAETQYF
TRBV29-1	TRBJ2-7	-	TRBD2	TGCAGCGTCGCCGGGACTAGCGGTTCCTACGAGCAGTACTTC	CSVAGTSGSYEQYF
TRBV7-9	TRBJ1-1	few	-	TGTGCCAGCACCCCGCAGGCTTTGAACACTGAAGCTTTCTTT	CASTPQALNTEAFF
TRBV9	TRBJ2-3	-	-	TGTGCCAGCAGCGGACTAAGCCTGGCAGATACGCAGTATTTT	CASSGLSLADTQYF
TRBV6-6	TRBJ1-4	many	-	TGTGCCAGCAGTCTAATTGGGAGTGAAAAACTGTTTTTT	CASSLIGSEKLFF
TRBV4-1	TRBJ2-7	once	-	TGCGCCAGCAGCCAAATAGGCGGTCCCTCCTACGAGCAGTACTTC	CASSQIGGPSYEQYF
TRBV29-1	TRBJ2-7	-	-	TGCAGCGTTGACCCCAACCACAATGAGCAGTACTTC	CSVDPNHNEQYF
TRBV6-5	TRBJ2-7	many	-	TGTGCCAGCGGGACTGACTACGAGCAGTACTTC	CASGTDYEQYF
TRBV7-2	TRBJ2-4	-	-	TGTGCCAGCAGCTTACAGGAGAGCATTCAGTACTTC	CASSLQESIQYF
TRBV29-1	TRBJ2-7	-	TRBD1	TGCAGCGTTGACCGAACCGGGACAGGGGCCAACGAGCAGTACTTC	CSVDRTGTGANEQYF
TRBV6-2/TRBV6-3	TRBJ2-1	-	-	TGTGCCAGCAGTTACTCCCAAGGGAGTCCTTTTTTGAGGGATGAGCAGTTCTTC	CASSYSQGSPFLRDEQFF
TRBV2	TRBJ1-1	-	-	TGTGCCAGCAGGGGAGCCGGGGCTACCAACACTGAAGCTTTCTTT	CASRGAGATNTEAFF
TRBV12-3/TRBV12-4	TRBJ1-2	-	-	TGTGCCAGCAGTTTCGACAGACACTATGGCTACACCTTC	CASSFDRHYGYTF
TRBV6-6	TRBJ1-1	-	-	TGTGCCAGCAGTTACGGGGGGACCGGGGACACTGAAGCTTTCTTT	CASSYGGTGDTEAFF
TRBV6-5	TRBJ1-2	many	TRBD1	TGTGCCAGCATACCAAGCCTCGGGACAGGATCAGACTATGGCTACACCTTC	CASIPSLGTGSDYGYTF
TRBV5-1	TRBJ2-2	-	TRBD1	TGCGCCAGCAGCTGGCCGGGACAGGGAATGGCCGGGGAGCTGTTTTTT	CASSWPGQGMAGELFF
TRBV27	TRBJ2-4	-	TRBD2	TGTGCCAGCAGTTTAACTAGCGGGGGACAAAACATTCAGTACTTC	CASSLTSGGQNIQYF
TRBV20-1	TRBJ2-1	-	TRBD2	TGCAGTGCTAGAGATTCGGGGGGCTCCTACAATGAGCAGTTCTTC	CSARDSGGSYNEQFF
TRBV27	TRBJ2-2	-	TRBD1	TGTGCCAGCAGTTTTGGGACAGGGGACACCGGGGAGCTGTTTTTT	CASSFGTGDTGELFF
TRBV6-5	TRBJ2-5	-	TRBD1	TGTGCCAGCAGCCGAACCAACACAGGGGGCCGGGAGACCCAGTACTTC	CASSRTNTGGRETQYF
TRBV11-2	TRBJ2-7	many	TRBD2	TGTGCCAGCAGCCAACTAGCGGGGGTGTCCTACGAGCAGTACTTC	CASSQLAGVSYEQYF
TRBV27	TRBJ2-1	few	-	TGTGCCAGCAGTTTACGGTCGGTGCGGGCACAGCGATCAGAGCCGGAAGGGCAGTTCTTC	CASSLRSVRAQRSEPEGQFF
TRBV12-3/TRBV12-4	TRBJ2-1	few	-	TGTGCCAGCAGTTTAGGAGGGAGTGGGGCCAATGAGCAGTTCTTC	CASSLGGSGANEQFF
TRBV20-1	TRBJ2-5	-	-	TGCAGTGCTAGAGAACCGACAGTTAAAGAGACCCAGTACTTC	CSAREPTVKETQYF
TRBV20-1	TRBJ1-1	-	-	TGCAGTGCTACCCGCACTGAAGCTTTCTTT	CSATRTEAFF
TRBV6-5	TRBJ2-7	-	TRBD1	TGTGCCAGCGGTAGATGGGGACAGGGCTACGAGCAGTACTTC	CASGRWGQGYEQYF
TRBV6-5	TRBJ2-5	many	-	TGTGCCAGCAGTTACCTAGCGAGAGGACGGACCCAGTACTTC	CASSYLARGRTQYF
TRBV20-1	TRBJ2-1	-	-	TGCAGTGCTAGAGATAGTTGGGACGGGATAGGCCACAATGAGCAGTTCTTC	CSARDSWDGIGHNEQFF
TRBV20-1	TRBJ2-3	few	-	TGCAGTGCTGCCCCAGGGACCATCACAGATACGCAGTATTTT	CSAAPGTITDTQYF
TRBV4-3	TRBJ2-1	few	-	TGCGCCAGCAGCCAAGTCAGTTACAATGAGCAGTTCTTC	CASSQVSYNEQFF
TRBV9	TRBJ1-1	-	TRBD1	TGTGCCAGCAGCGTGACAGGGGGCTCTATCACTGAAGCTTTCTTT	CASSVTGGSITEAFF
TRBV11-2	TRBJ2-3	few	TRBD1	TGTGCCAGCAGCTTAGTGGACAGGGGAGATACGCAGTATTTT	CASSLVDRGDTQYF
TRBV6-1	TRBJ2-7	few	TRBD2	TGTGCCAGCGGGACTAGCTCTCTCTACGAGCAGTACTTC	CASGTSSLYEQYF
TRBV6-5	TRBJ2-1	many	TRBD2	TGTGCCAGCAGTACGGGGGGGAGTCCCTACAATGAGCAGTTCTTC	CASSTGGSPYNEQFF
TRBV7-9	TRBJ2-5	-	TRBD2	TGTGCCAGCAGCTTAGCGCGGGCTAGCGGGGGTCTTCGGCAAGAGACCCAGTACTTC	CASSLARASGGLRQETQYF
TRBV12-3/TRBV12-4	TRBJ2-1	-	-	TGTGCCAGCAGCTCTTGGGGGAAGATTGGTGAGCAGTTCTTC	CASSSWGKIGEQFF
TRBV25-1	TRBJ1-1	few	-	TGTGCCAGCAGTTCCCAGGCCCCGGGGACTGAAGCTTTCTTT	CASSSQAPGTEAFF